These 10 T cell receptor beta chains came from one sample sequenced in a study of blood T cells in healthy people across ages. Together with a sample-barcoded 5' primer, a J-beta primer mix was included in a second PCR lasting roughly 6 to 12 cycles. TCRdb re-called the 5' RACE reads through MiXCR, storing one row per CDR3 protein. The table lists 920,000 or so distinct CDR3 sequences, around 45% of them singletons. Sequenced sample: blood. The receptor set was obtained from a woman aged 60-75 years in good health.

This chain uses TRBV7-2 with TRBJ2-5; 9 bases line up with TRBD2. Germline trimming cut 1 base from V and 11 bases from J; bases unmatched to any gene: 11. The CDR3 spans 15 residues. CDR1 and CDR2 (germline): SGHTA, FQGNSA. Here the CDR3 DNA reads TGTGCCAGCAGCTTAGATCGCGGGAGGGTCAATGAGCAGTACTTC. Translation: CASSLDRGRVNEQYF.

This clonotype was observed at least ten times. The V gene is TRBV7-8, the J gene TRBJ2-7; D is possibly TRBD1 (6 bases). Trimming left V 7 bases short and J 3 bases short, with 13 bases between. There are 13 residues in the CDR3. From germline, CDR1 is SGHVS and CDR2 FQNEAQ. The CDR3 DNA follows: TGTGCCAGCACCGGACAGTCGCTCTACGAGCAGTACTTC. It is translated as CASTGQSLYEQYF.

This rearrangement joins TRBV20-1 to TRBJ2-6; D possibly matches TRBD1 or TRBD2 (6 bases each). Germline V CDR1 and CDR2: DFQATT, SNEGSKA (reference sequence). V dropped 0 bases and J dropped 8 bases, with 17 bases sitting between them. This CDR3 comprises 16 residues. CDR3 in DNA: TGCAGTGCTAGAGATGGGGGGCGGAGTATGACCAACGTCCTGACTTTC. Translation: CSARDGGRSMTNVLTF.

The CDR3 DNA follows: TGTGCCAGCAGTTTCCGAGGGGGGCAAGAGACCCAGTACTTC. Translating gives CASSFRGGQETQYF. The chain has TRBV28 and TRBJ2-5; tentatively, D is TRBD1 or TRBD2 (6 bases each). The germline CDR1 and CDR2 sequences are MDHEN and SYDVKM. Trimming took off 3 bases at V and 2 bases at J, with 10 bases between the two ends. The CDR3 consists of 14 residues. Variable domain in full (rest from reference TRBV28 and TRBJ2-5): DVKVTQSSRYLVKRTGEKVFLECVQDMDHENMFWYRQDPGLGLRLIYFSYDVKMKEKGDIPEGYSVSREKKERFSLILESASTNQTSMYLCASSFRGGQETQYFGPGTRLLVL.

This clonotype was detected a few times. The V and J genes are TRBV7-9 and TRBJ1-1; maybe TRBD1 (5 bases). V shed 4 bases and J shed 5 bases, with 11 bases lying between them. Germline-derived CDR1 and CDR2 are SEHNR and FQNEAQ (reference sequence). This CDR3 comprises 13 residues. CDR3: CASSSGTGTEAFF. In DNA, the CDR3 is TGTGCCAGCAGCTCGGGGACGGGGACTGAAGCTTTCTTT.

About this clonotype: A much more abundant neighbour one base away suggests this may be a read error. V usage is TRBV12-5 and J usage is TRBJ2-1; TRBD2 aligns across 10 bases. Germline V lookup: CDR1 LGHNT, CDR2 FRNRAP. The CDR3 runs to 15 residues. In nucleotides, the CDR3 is TGTGCTAGTGTCAGCGGACTAGCGGTATACAGTGAGCAGTTCTTC. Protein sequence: CASVSGLAVYSEQFF.

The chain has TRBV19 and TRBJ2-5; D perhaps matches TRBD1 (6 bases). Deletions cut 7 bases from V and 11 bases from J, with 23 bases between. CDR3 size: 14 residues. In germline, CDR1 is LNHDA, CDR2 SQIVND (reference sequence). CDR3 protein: CASTIGGGENEQYF. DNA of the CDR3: TGTGCCAGTACCATAGGGGGTGGGGAGAATGAGCAGTACTTC.

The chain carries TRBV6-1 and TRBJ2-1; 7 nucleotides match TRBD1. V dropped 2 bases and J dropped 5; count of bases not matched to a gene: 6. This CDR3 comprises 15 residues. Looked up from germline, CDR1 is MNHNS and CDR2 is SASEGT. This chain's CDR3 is CASSERQGSNNEQFF. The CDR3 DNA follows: TGTGCCAGCAGTGAACGACAGGGAAGTAACAATGAGCAGTTCTTC.

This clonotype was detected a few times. The DNA for the CDR3 is TGTGCCAGCCAGGACAGCCACACCAGGTATACGCAGTATTTT. Its protein is CASQDSHTRYTQYF. The rearrangement uses TRBV12-3 or TRBV12-4 and TRBJ2-3; a weak D match, TRBD1 (6 bases). This CDR3 contains 14 residues. The V end lost 8 bases, the J end lost 7 bases, and 19 bases lay between the germline ends.

The CDR3 protein is CASSPRRVADTEAFF. The CDR3 coding sequence is TGTGCCAGCTCACCACGTAGGGTTGCGGACACTGAAGCTTTCTTT. The V and J genes are TRBV18 and TRBJ1-1, with no clear D. The germline V gene encodes CDR1 KGHSH and CDR2 LQKENI. V was pared by 1 base and J by 3 bases, with 12 bases between. The CDR3 extends over 15 amino acids.